This T cell receptor beta chain was sequenced for a study of cytomegalovirus exposure and HLA in healthy donors. This clone was observed a few times. Researchers ran the PCR with 60 Vbeta and 13 Jbeta primers. Clones were read by immunoSEQ multiplex PCR, and TCRdb kept only the in-frame ones, dropping some. The sample carries about 92,000 clones, just under 70% recorded once. The receptor comes from a man aged 50 to 60 in good health and CMV-seronegative. Specimen: PBMCs.

CDR3 nucleotides: TGTGCCAGCAGATTCCGACAGGAACCCTACAATGAGCAGTTCTTC. Its protein product is CASRFRQEPYNEQFF. J is TRBJ2-1 and V is TRBV7-2; maybe TRBD1 (6 bases). CDR1 and CDR2 (germline): SGHTA, FQGNSA. Trimming removed 6 bases at V and 2 bases at J, with 14 bases between. This CDR3 has 15 residues.